The 16 T cell receptor beta chains below all came from one sample that was sequenced in a study of blood T cell repertoires in COVID-19. Clones were sequenced by immunoSEQ multiplex PCR, and TCRdb holds only the in-frame ones, with some missing. Among around 100,000 clones listed, over 80% were seen once. The sequenced material came from peripheral blood. These receptors were obtained from a woman aged 70-85 years with acute or convalescent COVID-19.

This clone was detected once. The gene calls are TRBV6-5 and TRBJ2-1, with 12 bases fitting TRBD2. The germline V gene has CDR1 MNHEY and CDR2 SVGAGI. The V segment lost 10 bases and the J segment 6 bases; nucleotides outside the gene matches: 7. The CDR3 has 14 residues. CDR3: CAIRTSGAGNEQFF. The CDR3 coding sequence is TGTGCCATACGGACTAGCGGGGCTGGCAATGAGCAGTTCTTC.

CDR3 DNA: TGTGCCAGCAGTGATCTAGCGGTGGTAGTAGATACGCAGTATTTT. Its protein product is CASSDLAVVVDTQYF. The chain has TRBV2 and TRBJ2-3, with 7 bases that match TRBD2. The V gene end was trimmed by 3 bases and the J gene end by 5 bases; junction bases not matched to a gene: 8. Germline CDR1 reads SNHLY; CDR2 reads FYNNEI. CDR3 length: 15 amino acids.

This rearrangement joins TRBV13 to TRBJ2-3; 13 bases align to TRBD2. CDR1 is PRHDT and CDR2 is FYEKMQ in the germline V gene (reference sequence). The J segment lost 5 bases and the V segment lost 7 bases, leaving 12 bases of the junction unmatched. The CDR3 sequence is 17 residues long. The CDR3 is CASTSWTSGGQQDTQYF. CDR3 in DNA: TGTGCCAGCACCAGTTGGACTAGCGGGGGCCAGCAAGATACGCAGTATTTT.

This chain links TRBV9 with TRBJ1-3; TRBD1 might be the D (6 bases). Deletions cut 0 bases from V and 3 bases from J, with 16 bases between. This CDR3 comprises 17 residues. The germline V gene encodes CDR1 SGDLS and CDR2 YYNGEE. The CDR3 region has the DNA TGTGCCAGCAGCGTAGGTGGAAGGGGGTTAGGTGGAAACACCATATATTTT. Translating gives CASSVGGRGLGGNTIYF. The variable domain in full, with the rest retrieved from reference TRBV9 and TRBJ1-3, is DSGVTQTPKHLITATGQRVTLRCSPRSGDLSVYWYQQSLDQGLQFLIQYYNGEERAKGNILERFSAQQFPDLHSELNLSSLELGDSALYFCASSVGGRGLGGNTIYFGEGSWLTVV.

Remarks on this clone: One junction end does not reproduce the germline sequence, and a read error may be involved. V is TRBV3-1 (or the pseudogene TRBV3-2) and J is TRBJ1-2; D might be TRBD1 (6 bases). CDR3 length equals 14 residues. Germline V gene data show CDR1 as LGHDT and CDR2 as YNNKEL (reference sequence). The CDR3 here is CASRHGGLGYGYTF. The DNA of the CDR3 is TGTGCCAGCCGCCACGGGGGGCTGGGGTATGGCTACACCTTC.

As regards this clone: Distinct nucleotide sequences in the sample also encode this CDR3. V and J are TRBV18 and TRBJ1-2; D may be TRBD1 (5 bases). This CDR3 contains 13 residues. V was clipped by 2 bases and J by 2 bases, with 6 bases between them. Germline V lookup: CDR1 KGHSH, CDR2 LQKENI. The CDR3: CASSPDRNYGYTF. In nucleotides, the CDR3 is TGTGCCAGCTCACCAGACAGAAACTATGGCTACACCTTC. The full variable domain, in which reference TRBV18 and TRBJ1-2 provide the parts outside the CDR3, is NAGVMQNPRHLVRRRGQEARLRCSPMKGHSHVYWYRQLPEEGLKFMVYLQKENIIDESGMPKERFSAEFPKEGPSILRIQQVVRGDSAAYFCASSPDRNYGYTFGSGTRLTVV.

V is TRBV6-5 and J is TRBJ1-5; D gene unclear. CDR3 length: 11 residues. Trimming pared 8 bases from V and 16 bases from J, leaving 18 bases between. The germline V gene has CDR1 MNHEY and CDR2 SVGAGI. CDR3 DNA sequence: TGTGCCAGCGGAGCAACGGAGGCTAAACATTTT. This codes for CASGATEAKHF.

The V and J genes are TRBV19 and TRBJ2-7, with a possible D match to TRBD2 (5 bases). V gave up 4 bases and J gave up 3 bases, with 13 bases separating them. The CDR3 contains 14 residues. CDR1 is LNHDA and CDR2 is SQIVND in the germline V gene (reference sequence). The CDR3 loop is CASSTNGEGYEQYF. DNA of the CDR3: TGTGCCAGTAGTACTAACGGGGAAGGCTACGAGCAGTACTTC.

For the CDR3, the DNA is TGTGCCAGCAGCGCCGCCGGGACTCCCGACAATGAGCAGTTCTTC. Translating it yields CASSAAGTPDNEQFF. The V gene is TRBV7-3, the J gene TRBJ2-1; perhaps TRBD2 as D (6 bases). Germline CDR1 reads SGHTA; CDR2 reads FQGTGA. Trimming removed 5 bases from V and 5 bases from J, with 16 bases in between. CDR3 length: 15 amino acids.

The chain couples TRBV9 to TRBJ2-2; 7 bases align to TRBD2. Trimming cost V 0 bases and J 5 bases; bases outside gene matches: 1. CDR1 is SGDLS, CDR2 YYNGEE, per germline. This CDR3 is built from 14 residues. CDR3 amino acids: CASSVASGTGELFF. The CDR3 DNA follows: TGTGCCAGCAGCGTAGCTAGCGGTACCGGGGAGCTGTTTTTT.

This clone showed up just once. The chain carries TRBV12-3 or TRBV12-4 and TRBJ1-1; D is uncertain. This CDR3 spans 11 amino acids. V gave up 5 bases and J gave up 3 bases, with 4 bases separating them. The CDR3 region has the DNA TGTGCCAGCAGTCGGGACACTGAAGCTTTCTTT. Residues: CASSRDTEAFF.

The CDR3 reads CASSLWGGDEQYF. The DNA of the CDR3 is TGTGCCAGCAGCTTATGGGGGGGCGACGAGCAGTACTTC. The rearrangement links TRBV5-5 to TRBJ2-7; TRBD2 might be the D (7 bases). This CDR3 has 13 amino acids. V was trimmed by 2 bases and J by 5 bases, leaving 11 bases between them. The germline CDR1 and CDR2 sequences are SGHKS and YYEKEE (reference sequence).

The rearrangement links TRBV9 to TRBJ2-5; 8 nucleotides line up with TRBD1. Germline assignment: CDR1 SGDLS and CDR2 YYNGEE. The junction had 2 bases not matched to a gene; V was cut back by 0 bases and J by 4 bases. The CDR3 has 14 amino acids. The CDR3 DNA follows: TGTGCCAGCAGCGTAGGACAGGGGAGAGAGACCCAGTACTTC. This gives the protein CASSVGQGRETQYF.

CDR3 loop: CASRQTVTGSGYTF. CDR3 nucleotide sequence: TGTGCCAGCAGACAGACGGTGACTGGGAGTGGCTACACCTTC. This chain joins TRBV27 and TRBJ1-2; D uncertain. The ends were cut back, 6 bases at V and 7 bases at J, with 18 bases in the middle. Germline values: CDR1 MNHEY, CDR2 SMNVEV (reference sequence). The CDR3 extends over 14 amino acids.

V usage is TRBV2 and J usage is TRBJ2-1; tentative D call: TRBD2 (7 bases). The CDR3 spans 16 residues. Deletions cut 4 bases from V and 6 bases from J, with 19 bases between. CDR1 and CDR2 (germline): SNHLY, FYNNEI. CDR3 DNA: TGTGCCAGCAGTGGGGGGGGCCTCGGCGTTGGCAATGAGCAGTTCTTC. Translated, it gives CASSGGGLGVGNEQFF.

The chain carries TRBV9 and TRBJ2-7, with D possibly matching TRBD2 (6 bases). The CDR3 spans 15 residues. Germline CDR1 SGDLS, CDR2 YYNGEE. Trimming left V 1 base short and J 6 bases short, with 17 bases between. CDR3 residues: CASSVSARGVGEQYF. The DNA for the CDR3 is TGTGCCAGCAGCGTAAGTGCGCGGGGAGTGGGCGAGCAGTACTTC. Combining the CDR3 with reference TRBV9 and TRBJ2-7 gives the whole variable domain DSGVTQTPKHLITATGQRVTLRCSPRSGDLSVYWYQQSLDQGLQFLIQYYNGEERAKGNILERFSAQQFPDLHSELNLSSLELGDSALYFCASSVSARGVGEQYFGPGTRLTVT.